The clone carrying this TCR beta chain was seen ten or more times. What it binds is unknown. CDR1 is MGHDK, CDR2 SYGVNS, per germline. CDR3 length: 15 residues. V lost 0 bases and J 5 bases, leaving 13 bases between the germline ends. Unique molecular identifiers featured in how the TCRbeta library was prepared. MiXCR, run by TCRdb on the PCR reads, gives a single entry per CDR3 protein. The sample has 200,000 to 250,000 distinct CDR3 sequences; less than 9% are singletons. This sample is drawn from a study of T-cell reconstitution after alpha-beta-depleted transplantation in children. Study-wide results and limits: Surviving recipient T cells and intrathymic progenitors accounted for some patients' high TCRbeta diversity at day 60. Expanded clones from the graft, numbering several hundred, reportedly supplied alpha-beta T cells about two months after transplant. Fresh T-cell production supplied most of the T-cell counts and diversity seen one year after transplant.

This TCR was sampled from a male patient between 5 and 17 years old who had a stem cell transplant for acute lymphoblastic leukemia, so the T cells may come from the graft donor. The chain has TRBV25-1 and TRBJ1-2; a weak D match, TRBD1 (6 bases). The sequencing here drew on PBMCs, mostly from graft donor cells, taken 180 days after TCRalphabeta/CD19-depleted stem cell transplant. CDR3 region: CASSEYEGQRYGYTF. CDR3 DNA sequence: TGTGCCAGCAGTGAATATGAAGGACAGAGATATGGCTACACCTTC.